Listed here is a single T cell receptor beta chain. What this receptor recognizes is not known. Per-nucleotide qualities are absent, and no much larger clonotype sits a single base away. Sequencing instrument: Illumina NovaSeq 6000. TCRalpha and TCRbeta cDNA libraries were constructed by 5'RACE with constant-segment primers, with sample barcodes and unique molecular identifiers being introduced. Trizol reagent was used to extract RNA from every sample. Libraries were amplified in two PCR steps, with a second sample barcode and Illumina TruSeq adapters added in the second step. Libraries were sequenced on an Illumina NovaSeq with 2 x 150 bp paired-end reads. Concerning the study's data processing: Reads were demultiplexed and collapsed into UMI-guided consensus sequences with migec v1.2.7. Using mixcr v2.1.11, the UMI consensuses were aligned to TRA and TRB V and J templates and assembled into clonotypes. A clonotype was counted as expanded or contracted only when both edgeR and NoisET called the clonotype significant, with the noise models trained on biological replicates. For edgeR calls, the thresholds were a false discovery rate-adjusted p below 0.01 and a log2 fold-change of 1. As an exploratory analysis of dynamics, max-normalized trajectories of the 1000 most abundant clonotypes were examined by PCA with hierarchical clustering. Each responding clone was given a CD4 or CD8 phenotype based on the CD4+ and CD8+ repertoires, which had been sequenced separately. The public reads were run again by TCRdb, first through fastp at Q25 and then through MiXCR, and only productive beta chains were kept. Each entry merges the rows of one CDR3 protein and shows their most common DNA and genes. These V and J calls are TCRdb output, not the study's own analysis. In this sample the table shows approximately 210,000 distinct CDR3 sequences, roughly 10% of which occur a single time. Clones ranked in the top ten supply just over 3% of the sample.

The sample belongs to a study of T-cell memory formation after mild COVID-19 (dated by TCRdb to the early 2020s). Background on the whole study: TCR sequence clusters from the two donors were found to be largely donor specific. Two young, previously healthy adult volunteers made up the cohort, one male and one female. In a couple of donors, T-cell clones that expanded and contracted after mild COVID-19 were tracked by sequencing TCRalpha and TCRbeta repertoires over time.

Ficoll-Paque density gradient centrifugation was used to isolate PBMCs. The full study reports these points: Balanced CD4/CD8 phenotypes were observed for clones contracting from day 15 to 85, whereas a bias towards CD4+ was observed for a second wave of clones expanding from day 15 to 37. Some responding clones were detected in pre-infection memory, which suggested that pre-existing cross-reactive memory T cells had joined the SARS-CoV-2 response. Contracting CD4+ clones appeared mostly in the CM and EM memory subsets, whereas CD8+ clones were enriched in EMRA. Only a couple of mild cases were covered in the study, and larger cohorts including severe cases with pre-infection samples were considered necessary. SARS-CoV-2 specificity was not confirmed for the second-wave clones peaking on day 37.

V and J lose 4 bases and 7 bases, and a span of 23 bases separates them. Spanning cysteine to phenylalanine, the CDR3 consists of 16 amino acids. CDR3 DNA is the only sequence kept; it has 48 bases, read in frame from the first base. The germline V gene encodes CDR1 DFQATT and CDR2 SNEGSKA (reference sequence). The chain employs TRBV20-1 and TRBJ2-1, and perhaps TRBD2 as D gene, on 6 matching bases. Sequencing was done on a sample of PBMCs or a T cell subset sorted from them (not recorded which). The source of this sequence is a young man who had mild COVID-19 (a few samples of this study predate the infection). The sample titles of this study are shuffled in the database, so cell type and time point are left out; the donor was told from shared clones. The DNA sequence is given as TGCAGTGCTACTAGTAGAGCTCGAGGGGCGGGGAATGAGCAGTTCTTC. Its coded protein is CSATSRARGAGNEQFF.